These 23 T cell receptor beta chains were sequenced from one sample in a study of OX40 agonist ivuxolimab in advanced cancers. Sequencing used immunoSEQ multiplex PCR; TCRdb keeps in-frame clones, though not all of them. The data hold over 150,000 clones, with 85% to 95% observed a single time. Sequences were derived from CD4+ or CD8+ T cells sorted from blood, sampled in a trial of the OX40 agonist ivuxolimab. The receptors derive from an adult with an advanced solid tumor such as melanoma, head and neck, liver or kidney cancer.

As regards this clone: Within the sample, other DNA sequences also encode this same CDR3. The genes are TRBV5-1 and TRBJ2-3; no definite D call. Looked up from germline, CDR1 is SGHRS and CDR2 is YFSETQ. This CDR3 is 14 amino acids long. The V and J ends lost 4 bases and 1 base respectively, with 10 bases between them. The chain's CDR3 is CASSVDPGTDTQYF. CDR3 nucleotide sequence: TGCGCCAGCAGCGTTGACCCGGGCACAGATACGCAGTATTTT. The whole variable domain, filled in from reference TRBV5-1 and TRBJ2-3, reads KAGVTQTPRYLIKTRGQQVTLSCSPISGHRSVSWYQQTPGQGLQFLFEYFSETQRNKGNFPGRFSGRQFSNSRSEMNVSTLELGDSALYLCASSVDPGTDTQYFGPGTRLTVL.

The CDR3 here is CASSPPALTRGGTEKLFF. DNA for the CDR3: TGTGCCAGCTCACCACCGGCATTAACCCGGGGGGGGACAGAAAAACTGTTTTTT. V is TRBV18 and J is TRBJ1-4; a weak D match, TRBD1 (6 bases). Germline V gene data show CDR1 as KGHSH and CDR2 as LQKENI. The CDR3 has 18 amino acids. Trimming left V 0 bases short and J 8 bases short, with 22 bases between.

The V gene is TRBV5-6, the J gene TRBJ2-7; 9 positions match TRBD1. The germline V gene encodes CDR1 SGHDT and CDR2 YYEEEE. The ends lost 6 bases at V and 3 bases at J; junction bases unmatched: 10. This CDR3 comprises 15 residues. Written as DNA, the CDR3 is TGTGCCAGCAAACCTACAGGGGGCGCCCTCTACGAGCAGTACTTC. Protein: CASKPTGGALYEQYF.

The chain carries TRBV9 and TRBJ1-1; D might be TRBD1 (6 bases). The CDR3 extends over 14 amino acids. Trimming removed 4 bases from V and 2 bases from J, with 12 bases in between. Looked up from germline, CDR1 is SGDLS and CDR2 is YYNGEE. In DNA form, the CDR3 reads TGTGCCAGCAGCCCCCCGGGACACAACACTGAAGCTTTCTTT. This encodes CASSPPGHNTEAFF.

V and J are TRBV19 and TRBJ2-7, with D tentatively TRBD1 (5 bases). The CDR3 totals 17 residues. The V gene lost 1 base and the J gene lost 7 bases, with 23 bases spanning the gap. Germline CDR1 is LNHDA and CDR2 is SQIVND (reference sequence). CDR3 sequence reads: CASSIVETWGQSREQYF. The CDR3 DNA follows: TGTGCCAGTAGTATAGTAGAGACTTGGGGCCAGTCGCGGGAGCAGTACTTC.

This clone appeared a single time. This sequence joins TRBV7-2 and TRBJ1-2; D unresolved. The germline V gene has CDR1 SGHTA and CDR2 FQGNSA. Deletions cut 1 base from V and 7 bases from J, with 10 bases between. The CDR3 is made up of 13 amino acids. CDR3 in DNA: TGTGCCAGCAGCTTAGACAGATGGGGTGGCTACACCTTC. Amino acid sequence: CASSLDRWGGYTF.

The gene calls are TRBV7-3 and TRBJ2-5; tentative D call: TRBD1 (5 bases). With 2 bases removed from V and 2 bases from J, the gap between germline ends came to 6 bases. Germline CDR1 is SGHTA and CDR2 is FQGTGA. The CDR3 runs to 13 residues. This CDR3 reads CASSLSGQETQYF. CDR3 DNA: TGTGCCAGCAGCTTATCAGGGCAAGAGACCCAGTACTTC.

The gene calls are TRBV28 and TRBJ1-5; the match to TRBD1 covers 8 bases. Germline V gene lookup returns CDR1 MDHEN and CDR2 SYDVKM. The V gene end was trimmed by 5 bases and the J gene end by 4 bases; junction bases not matched to a gene: 10. The CDR3 runs 16 residues. The CDR3 nucleotides read TGTGCCAGCAGTAGCCCCGGGACAGGCGGTAATCAGCCCCAGCATTTT. Translating gives CASSSPGTGGNQPQHF.

This clone was observed a single time. The chain carries TRBV6-1 and TRBJ2-5, with 7 bases identical to TRBD1. The CDR3 is 14 residues long. Germline CDR1 is MNHNS and CDR2 is SASEGT. Trimming took 3 bases from V and 7 from J; bases not matched to a gene: 8. The chain's CDR3 is CASSDDRARGTQYF. The CDR3 region has the DNA TGTGCCAGCAGTGACGACAGGGCGAGAGGGACCCAGTACTTC.

V and J are TRBV19 and TRBJ2-2, with 10 bases identical to TRBD1. The CDR3 spans 16 residues. V dropped 6 bases and J dropped 5; count of bases not matched to a gene: 9. In germline, CDR1 is LNHDA, CDR2 SQIVND (reference sequence). In nucleotides, the CDR3 is TGTGCCAGTAGCGATAATCCGGGACAGGGGACCGGGGAGCTGTTTTTT. Its protein product is CASSDNPGQGTGELFF.

With regard to this clone: Mismatch with germline at one junction end may stem from a read error. V is TRBV19 and J is TRBJ2-7; TRBD2 matches at 15 bases. The CDR3 totals 20 residues. The germline V gene has CDR1 LNHDA and CDR2 SQIVND (reference sequence). The CDR3 DNA is TGTGTCAGTAGCCGCGGACGGGGACTAGCGGGAGGAGGGAGCTCCTACGAGCAGTACTTC. Its translation: CVSSRGRGLAGGGSSYEQYF.

This chain uses TRBV7-9 with TRBJ1-3; D is uncertain. The CDR3 is 16 amino acids. Germline-derived CDR1 and CDR2 are SEHNR and FQNEAQ (reference sequence). Trimming removed 1 base at V and 2 bases at J, with 12 bases between. The CDR3 protein is CASSLVRGSTGNTIYF. The CDR3 region has the DNA TGTGCCAGCAGCTTAGTTCGAGGGAGTACTGGAAACACCATATATTTT.

The J gene is TRBJ1-2, the V gene TRBV9; the match to TRBD1 covers 10 bases. The CDR3 is made up of 17 amino acids. Germline trimming cut 0 bases from V and 7 bases from J; bases unmatched to any gene: 12. Germline CDR1 reads SGDLS; CDR2 reads YYNGEE. The CDR3 sequence is CASSVGPSRQGAGGYTF. The CDR3 nucleotides are TGTGCCAGCAGCGTAGGACCTTCGAGACAGGGGGCGGGTGGCTACACCTTC.

The rearrangement links TRBV7-2 to TRBJ1-5; D is unresolved. Germline CDR1 is SGHTA and CDR2 is FQGNSA. The CDR3 totals 12 residues. V was shortened by 2 bases and J by 6 bases, with 5 bases between the two germline ends. The CDR3 loop reads CASSLLGQPQHF. DNA of the CDR3: TGTGCCAGCAGCTTACTGGGTCAGCCCCAGCATTTT.

The chain uses TRBV19 and TRBJ1-5; D call uncertain. Germline V gives CDR1 LNHDA, CDR2 SQIVND (reference sequence). The CDR3 consists of 14 residues. With 1 base removed from V and 11 bases from J, the gap between germline ends came to 15 bases. This CDR3 is CASSIVGETRAQHF. The DNA for the CDR3 is TGTGCCAGTAGTATAGTCGGGGAGACTAGGGCCCAGCATTTT.

V and J are TRBV19 and TRBJ1-2; 11 nucleotides align to TRBD1. The CDR3 contains 15 residues. Trimming at V came to 6 bases and at J to 4 bases, leaving 7 bases not matched to a gene. CDR1 is LNHDA and CDR2 is SQIVND in the germline V gene (reference sequence). CDR3 loop: CASRTDRGRSYGYTF. In nucleotides, the CDR3 is TGTGCCAGTAGGACGGACAGGGGGCGAAGCTATGGCTACACCTTC.

This chain uses TRBV9 with TRBJ2-2, with 8 bases matching TRBD1. J lost 6 bases, V lost 4 bases, and 14 bases had no gene match. The CDR3 contains 17 residues. The germline V gene has CDR1 SGDLS and CDR2 YYNGEE. The CDR3 nucleotides read TGTGCCAGCAGCCCCAGGACAGGGTTGATATCGGCCGGGGAGCTGTTTTTT. Encoded protein: CASSPRTGLISAGELFF.

The chain combines TRBV9 with TRBJ2-4; 12 bases are a match to TRBD2. CDR1 SGDLS and CDR2 YYNGEE come from the germline V gene. Germline trimming cut 2 bases from V and 9 bases from J; bases unmatched to any gene: 6. The CDR3 runs 15 residues. The CDR3 here is CASSVTSGRGGIQYF. CDR3 bases: TGTGCCAGCAGCGTGACTAGCGGGAGAGGGGGCATTCAGTACTTC.

The chain has TRBV18 and TRBJ2-6; the D is unclear. Trimming cost V 4 bases and J 3 bases, with 4 bases left between them. Germline V gene data show CDR1 as KGHSH and CDR2 as LQKENI. This CDR3 has 13 amino acids. CDR3 in DNA: TGTGCCAGCTCACGTGATGGGGCCAACGTCCTGACTTTC. This encodes CASSRDGANVLTF.

This clone has just a few counts. This chain connects TRBV9 to TRBJ1-1, with D uncertain. Trimming left V 0 bases short and J 5 bases short, with 11 bases between. CDR3 length equals 14 residues. Germline V gene sequence: CDR1 SGDLS, CDR2 YYNGEE. The CDR3 here is CASSVENSLTEAFF. The CDR3 DNA reads TGTGCCAGCAGCGTAGAAAACAGTCTAACTGAAGCTTTCTTT.

V is TRBV5-1 and J is TRBJ2-3; D is unresolved. Trimming took 0 bases from V and 6 from J, leaving 5 bases between them. The CDR3 contains 12 residues. The germline V gene has CDR1 SGHRS and CDR2 YFSETQ. CDR3 coding DNA: TGCGCCAGCAGCTTGGATTCGGATACGCAGTATTTT. Residues: CASSLDSDTQYF.

With respect to this clone: Other DNA sequences in this sample translate to the same CDR3. The chain joins TRBV7-9 to TRBJ1-2, with D uncertain. The CDR3 has 11 residues. V lost 5 bases and J 8 bases, leaving 9 bases between the germline ends. Germline V gene lookup returns CDR1 SEHNR and CDR2 FQNEAQ (reference sequence). The CDR3 DNA reads TGTGCCAGCAGCGCCAACGGGGGCTACACCTTC. This encodes CASSANGGYTF.

The chain is built from TRBV10-1 and TRBJ2-2; D is unresolved. Germline CDR1 and CDR2: WNHNN and SYGVQD (reference sequence). The CDR3 is 14 amino acids. V gave up 0 bases and J gave up 6 bases, with 8 bases separating them. DNA of the CDR3: TGCGCCAGCAGTGAGTCGGTAGCTCCCGGGGAGCTGTTTTTT. As protein: CASSESVAPGELFF.